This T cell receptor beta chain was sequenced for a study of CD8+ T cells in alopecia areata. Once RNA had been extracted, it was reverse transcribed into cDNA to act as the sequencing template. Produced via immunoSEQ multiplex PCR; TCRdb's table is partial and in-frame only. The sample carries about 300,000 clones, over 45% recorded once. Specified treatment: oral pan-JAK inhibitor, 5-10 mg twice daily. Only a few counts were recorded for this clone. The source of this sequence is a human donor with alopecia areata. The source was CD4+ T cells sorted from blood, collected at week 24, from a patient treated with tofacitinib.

This chain's CDR3 is CSVGQDRGLGAQHF. The DNA of the CDR3 is TGCAGCGTTGGCCAGGACAGGGGCCTTGGGGCCCAGCATTTT. The chain employs TRBV29-1 and TRBJ1-5; 9 bases line up with TRBD1. Germline lookup yields CDR1 SQVTM and CDR2 ANQGSEA. This CDR3 has 14 residues. J was trimmed by 11 bases and V by 4 bases; bases with no gene match: 12.